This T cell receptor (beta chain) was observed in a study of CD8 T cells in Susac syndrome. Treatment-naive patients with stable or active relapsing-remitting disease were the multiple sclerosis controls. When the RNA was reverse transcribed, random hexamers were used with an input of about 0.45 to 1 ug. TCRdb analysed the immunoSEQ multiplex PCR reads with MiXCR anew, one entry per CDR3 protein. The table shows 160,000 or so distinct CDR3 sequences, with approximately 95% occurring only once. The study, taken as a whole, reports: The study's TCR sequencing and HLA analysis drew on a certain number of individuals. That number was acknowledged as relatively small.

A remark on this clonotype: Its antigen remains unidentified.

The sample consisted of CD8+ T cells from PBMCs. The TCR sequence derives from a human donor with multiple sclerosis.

The CDR3 spells CASSEPGQGPNTEAFF. CDR3 DNA sequence: TGTGCCAGCAGCGAACCGGGACAGGGGCCGAACACTGAAGCTTTCTTT. V usage is TRBV13 and J usage is TRBJ1-1, with TRBD1 identical over 10 bases. Trimming cost V 5 bases and J 1 base; bases outside gene matches: 7. The CDR3 consists of 16 residues. Germline V gene sequence: CDR1 PRHDT, CDR2 FYEKMQ (reference sequence).